One and the same sample provided the 6 T cell receptor beta chains below, sequenced in a study of blood T cell repertoires in COVID-19. TCRdb keeps only in-frame clones here, not all; method: immunoSEQ multiplex PCR. The table has 150,000 to 200,000 clones, 88% seen once. Sequencing was performed on peripheral blood. The receptors here all came from a human donor in a cohort sampled during active COVID-19.

This chain connects TRBV21-1 to TRBJ2-1; the table's D call TRBD1 went unverified against the DNA. TRBV21-1 is shown as a pseudogene. CDR3 length: 13 residues. The CDR3 coding sequence is TGTGCCGTACCCCCCCCAATTACAGATGAGCAGTTCTTC. Residues: CAVPPPITDEQFF.

V gene TRBV3-1 (or the pseudogene TRBV3-2) combines with J gene TRBJ2-1; the D gene is possibly TRBD2 (5 bases). Trimming removed 0 bases at V and 2 bases at J, with 11 bases between. The CDR3 has 16 amino acids. CDR1 is LGHDT and CDR2 is YNNKEL in the germline V gene (reference sequence). In DNA, the CDR3 is TGTGCCAGCAGCCAAGATAGGGAGAGAGCCTACAATGAGCAGTTCTTC. Encoded protein: CASSQDRERAYNEQFF.

Turning to this clone: At the DNA level, this CDR3 is encoded by other sequences in the same sample as well. This chain joins TRBV7-2 and TRBJ1-4; 10 bases line up with TRBD1. Germline CDR1 SGHTA, CDR2 FQGNSA. Trimming removed 1 base from V and 5 bases from J; junction bases left unmatched: 1. This CDR3 comprises 15 residues. CDR3 nucleotides: TGTGCCAGCAGCTTAGTGGGACAGGGGAATGAAAAACTGTTTTTT. Translated: CASSLVGQGNEKLFF.

V and J are TRBV19 and TRBJ1-5; a possible D gene is TRBD1 (5 bases). CDR3 length: 14 amino acids. V was clipped by 9 bases and J by 4 bases, with 16 bases between them. Per germline, CDR1 LNHDA and CDR2 SQIVND (reference sequence). CDR3 nucleotide sequence: TGTGCCAGCCAGACGGGGGTATGGAATCAGCCCCAGCATTTT. This codes for CASQTGVWNQPQHF.

The CDR3: CASTNPGTESNQPQHF. The CDR3 DNA reads as TGTGCCAGTACCAACCCGGGGACAGAGAGCAATCAGCCCCAGCATTTT. V and J are TRBV19 and TRBJ1-5; 7 bases map to TRBD1. The CDR3 runs 16 residues. Germline V gives CDR1 LNHDA, CDR2 SQIVND (reference sequence). The V segment lost 7 bases and the J segment 1 base; nucleotides outside the gene matches: 10.

This clone was recorded once. The chain is built from TRBV5-4 and TRBJ2-3; D is unclear. The CDR3 covers 16 residues. Trimming left V 0 bases short and J 2 bases short, with 13 bases between. From germline, CDR1 is SGHNT and CDR2 YYREEE (reference sequence). The CDR3 nucleotides read TGTGCCAGCAGCTTGGGAGCCCCCGGAGCCACAGATACGCAGTATTTT. Amino acids: CASSLGAPGATDTQYF.